The source of this T cell receptor (beta chain) is a study of identical twins. Per the germline V gene, CDR1 is SQVTM and CDR2 is ANQGSEA. Deletions cut 6 bases from V and 3 bases from J, with 12 bases between. The CDR3 is made up of 12 amino acids. Every sampled donor was Caucasian and healthy. This clonotype turned up a few times. The antigen is not known. TCRdb re-called the 5' RACE reads with MiXCR, one entry per CDR3 protein. This sample yields 1.5 million to 2 million distinct CDR3 sequences, of which roughly a third are seen a single time; approximately 0.29% belongs to the top ten. Overall study findings and caveats: While abundant cord blood beta clonotypes carried fewer insertions, memory repertoires showed no such pattern. The authors noted that invariant MAIT and iNKT cells could partly confound zero-insertion analyses.

The clonotype comes from a newborn girl in good health. The sequencing sample was made of cord blood. This chain connects TRBV29-1 to TRBJ2-7; D not resolved. Written as DNA, the CDR3 is TGCAGCGTGGGAAAGGCCGGCTACGAGCAGTACTTC. As protein: CSVGKAGYEQYF.